The 8 T cell receptor beta chains given below trace back to one sample, sequenced in a study of cytomegalovirus exposure and HLA in healthy donors. Here immunoSEQ multiplex PCR was the method, and the copy in TCRdb shows in-frame clones only, minus some. The sample lists tens of thousands of clones; around 96% were seen once. The sample taken for sequencing was PBMCs. The receptors come from a man aged 25 to 40 in good health and CMV-seropositive.

The V gene is TRBV28, the J gene TRBJ2-2; possible D gene TRBD2, 5 bases. The length of the CDR3 is 15 residues. Germline CDR1 is MDHEN and CDR2 is SYDVKM. Between the trimmed V and J ends, which lost 1 base and 5 bases, there was a span of 11 bases. CDR3 sequence (DNA): TGTGCCAGCAGTTTATTATTGGACTCGACCGGGGAGCTGTTTTTT. Amino acid sequence: CASSLLLDSTGELFF.

This chain's CDR3 is CSARDGQPQHF. As DNA, the CDR3 is TGCAGTGCTAGAGATGGCCAGCCCCAGCATTTT. The V gene is TRBV20-1, the J gene TRBJ1-5, with no clear D. Germline assignment: CDR1 DFQATT and CDR2 SNEGSKA (reference sequence). This CDR3 comprises 11 residues. Trimming took 0 bases from V and 7 from J, leaving 4 bases between them.

The chain couples TRBV7-9 to TRBJ1-2; D remains ambiguous. The CDR3 consists of 14 residues. V gave up 1 base and J gave up 0 bases, with 6 bases separating them. CDR1 and CDR2 from the germline V gene are SEHNR and FQNEAQ (reference sequence). The CDR3 region is CASSLGAANYGYTF. In DNA form, the CDR3 reads TGTGCCAGCAGCTTAGGGGCAGCTAACTATGGCTACACCTTC. Full variable domain (missing parts from reference TRBV7-9 and TRBJ1-2): DTGVSQNPRHKITKRGQNVTFRCDPISEHNRLYWYRQTLGQGPEFLTYFQNEAQLEKSRLLSDRFSAERPKGSFSTLEIQRTEQGDSAMYLCASSLGAANYGYTFGSGTRLTVV.

The chain carries TRBV7-2 and TRBJ2-7, with TRBD2 matching 9 bases. The CDR3 length is 15 residues. V shed 7 bases, J shed 5 bases, and the junction held 12 bases outside the gene matches. In germline, CDR1 is SGHTA, CDR2 FQGNSA. CDR3 in amino acids: CASTISGRSTHEQYF. The CDR3 bases are TGTGCCAGCACAATTAGCGGGAGAAGTACCCACGAGCAGTACTTC.

The chain employs TRBV7-8 and TRBJ2-7, with D possibly being TRBD1 (6 bases). Germline lookup yields CDR1 SGHVS and CDR2 FQNEAQ. V was cut by 4 bases and J by 2 bases, with 15 bases left in between. This CDR3 spans 15 amino acids. DNA for the CDR3: TGTGCCAGCAGCTCCCGGCCCAGGGGTACCTACGAGCAGTACTTC. Translated: CASSSRPRGTYEQYF.

The genes are TRBV2 and TRBJ2-1; TRBD2 agrees at 7 bases. The CDR3 extends over 17 amino acids. CDR1 and CDR2 from the germline V gene are SNHLY and FYNNEI. Trimming at V came to 3 bases and at J to 5 bases, leaving 13 bases not matched to a gene. The DNA of the CDR3 is TGTGCCAGCAGTGACCCTTTCGGCCTAGCGGCAAACAATGAGCAGTTCTTC. Its protein is CASSDPFGLAANNEQFF.

The rearrangement joins TRBV13 to TRBJ1-2; 7 bases match TRBD1. The germline V gene encodes CDR1 PRHDT and CDR2 FYEKMQ (reference sequence). The CDR3 totals 15 residues. Trimming removed 4 bases from V and 2 bases from J; junction bases left unmatched: 7. The CDR3 reads CASSSRDRLNYGYTF. The CDR3 region has the DNA TGTGCCAGCAGCTCCCGGGACAGACTCAACTATGGCTACACCTTC.

The gene calls are TRBV30 and TRBJ1-4; tentatively, D is TRBD1 (5 bases). Deletions cut 3 bases from V and 4 bases from J, with 15 bases between. CDR1 is GTSNPN and CDR2 is SVGIG in the germline V gene (reference sequence). CDR3 size: 15 residues. The CDR3 DNA reads as TGTGCCTGGAGCCCCGTGGGGGGAGGTAATGAAAAACTGTTTTTT. This encodes CAWSPVGGGNEKLFF. Variable domain in full (rest from reference TRBV30 and TRBJ1-4): SQTIHQWPATLVQPVGSPLSLECTVEGTSNPNLYWYRQAAGRGLQLLFYSVGIGQISSEVPQNLSASRPQDRQFILSSKKLLLSDSGFYLCAWSPVGGGNEKLFFGSGTQLSVL.